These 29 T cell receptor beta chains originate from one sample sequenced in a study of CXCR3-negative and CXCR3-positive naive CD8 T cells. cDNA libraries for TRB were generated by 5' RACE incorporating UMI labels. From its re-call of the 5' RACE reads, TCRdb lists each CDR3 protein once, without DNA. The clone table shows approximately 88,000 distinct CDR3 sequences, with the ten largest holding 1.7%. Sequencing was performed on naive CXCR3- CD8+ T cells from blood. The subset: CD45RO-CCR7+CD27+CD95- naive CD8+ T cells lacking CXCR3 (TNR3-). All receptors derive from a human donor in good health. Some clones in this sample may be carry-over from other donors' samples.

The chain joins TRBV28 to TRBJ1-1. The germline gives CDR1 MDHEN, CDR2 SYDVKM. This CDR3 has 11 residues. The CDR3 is CASEANTEAFF.

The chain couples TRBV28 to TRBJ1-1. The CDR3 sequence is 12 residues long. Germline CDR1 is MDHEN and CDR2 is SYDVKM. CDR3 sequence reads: CASSAWTNEAFF.

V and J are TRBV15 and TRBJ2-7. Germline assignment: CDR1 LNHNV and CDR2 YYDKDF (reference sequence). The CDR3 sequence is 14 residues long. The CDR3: CATSRDLGLYEQYF.

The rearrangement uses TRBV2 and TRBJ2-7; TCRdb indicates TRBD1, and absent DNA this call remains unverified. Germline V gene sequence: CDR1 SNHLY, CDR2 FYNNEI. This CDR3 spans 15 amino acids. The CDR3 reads CASMEEDSEYYEQYF.

CDR3 residues: CASSYSFQRSYEQYF. The rearrangement uses TRBV6-5 and TRBJ2-7; the TCRdb D gene call, TRBD2, has no DNA to confirm it. This CDR3 spans 15 amino acids. CDR1 is MNHEY, CDR2 SVGAGI, per germline.

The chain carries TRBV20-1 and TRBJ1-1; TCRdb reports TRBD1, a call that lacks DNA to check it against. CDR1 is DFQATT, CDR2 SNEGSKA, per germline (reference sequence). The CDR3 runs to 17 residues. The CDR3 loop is CSAQETGRNLMNTEAFF.

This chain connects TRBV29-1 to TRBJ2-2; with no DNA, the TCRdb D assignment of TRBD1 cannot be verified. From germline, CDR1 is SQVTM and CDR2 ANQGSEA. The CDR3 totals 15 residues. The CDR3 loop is CSVEYGTLNTGELFF.

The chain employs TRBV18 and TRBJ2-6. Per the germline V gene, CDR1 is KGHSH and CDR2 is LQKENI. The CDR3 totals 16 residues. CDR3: CASSPGSSSGANVLTF.

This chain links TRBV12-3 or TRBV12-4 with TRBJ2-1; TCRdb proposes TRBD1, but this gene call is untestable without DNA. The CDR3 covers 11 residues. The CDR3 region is CASSFQDKQFF.

This CDR3 is CASSSGQGMNTEAFF. The chain joins TRBV7-9 to TRBJ1-1; the D call from TCRdb, TRBD1, cannot be confirmed without DNA. This CDR3 has 15 amino acids. The germline gives CDR1 SEHNR, CDR2 FQNEAQ (reference sequence).

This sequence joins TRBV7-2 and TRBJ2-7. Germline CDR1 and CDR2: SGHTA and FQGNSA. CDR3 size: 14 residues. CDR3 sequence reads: CASRPDTDSYEQYF.

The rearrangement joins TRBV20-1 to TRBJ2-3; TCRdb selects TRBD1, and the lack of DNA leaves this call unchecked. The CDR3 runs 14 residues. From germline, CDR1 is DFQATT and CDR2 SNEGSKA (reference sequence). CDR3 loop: CSATGPGNTDTQYF.

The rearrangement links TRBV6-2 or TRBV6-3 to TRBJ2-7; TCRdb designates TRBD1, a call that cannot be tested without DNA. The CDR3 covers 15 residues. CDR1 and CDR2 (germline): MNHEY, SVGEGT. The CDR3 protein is CASSPLVGASYEQYF.

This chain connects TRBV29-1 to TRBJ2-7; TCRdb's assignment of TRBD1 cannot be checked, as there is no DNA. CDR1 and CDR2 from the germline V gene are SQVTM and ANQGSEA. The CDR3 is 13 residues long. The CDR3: CSVVGGGAYEQYF.

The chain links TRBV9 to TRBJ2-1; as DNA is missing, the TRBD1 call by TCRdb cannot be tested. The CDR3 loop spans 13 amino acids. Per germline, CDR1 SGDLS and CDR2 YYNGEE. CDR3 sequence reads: CASSVGQLNEQFF.

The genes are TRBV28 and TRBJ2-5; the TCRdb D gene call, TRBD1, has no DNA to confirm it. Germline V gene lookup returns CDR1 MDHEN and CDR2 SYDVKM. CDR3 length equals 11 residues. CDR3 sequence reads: CASSLSGASYF.

CDR3 loop: CATSRAGRTSYNEQFF. The V gene is TRBV15, the J gene TRBJ2-1; TCRdb indicates TRBD1, and absent DNA this call remains unverified. CDR3 size: 16 residues. Germline CDR1 reads LNHNV; CDR2 reads YYDKDF (reference sequence).

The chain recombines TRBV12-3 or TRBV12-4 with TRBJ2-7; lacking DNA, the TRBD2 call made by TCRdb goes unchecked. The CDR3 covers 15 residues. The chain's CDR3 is CASSFPSGGAYEQYF.

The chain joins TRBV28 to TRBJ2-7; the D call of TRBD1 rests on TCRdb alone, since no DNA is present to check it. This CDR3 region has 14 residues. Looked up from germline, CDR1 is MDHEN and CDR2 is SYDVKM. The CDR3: CAISSGTGYVEQYF.

The CDR3 is CASSQGQGVSTDTQYF. The gene calls are TRBV23-1 and TRBJ2-3; absent DNA, TCRdb's TRBD1 call cannot be checked. TRBV23-1 is sorted into the ORF group, with uncertain function. The CDR3 is 16 residues long.

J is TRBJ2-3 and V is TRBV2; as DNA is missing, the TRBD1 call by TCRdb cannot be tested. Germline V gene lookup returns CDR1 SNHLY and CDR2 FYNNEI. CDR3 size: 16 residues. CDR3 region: CASSKGQASGTDTQYF.

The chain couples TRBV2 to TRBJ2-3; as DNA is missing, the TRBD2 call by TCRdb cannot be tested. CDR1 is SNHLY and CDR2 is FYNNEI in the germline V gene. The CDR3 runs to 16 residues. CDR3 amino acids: CASSERLAGGLDTQYF.

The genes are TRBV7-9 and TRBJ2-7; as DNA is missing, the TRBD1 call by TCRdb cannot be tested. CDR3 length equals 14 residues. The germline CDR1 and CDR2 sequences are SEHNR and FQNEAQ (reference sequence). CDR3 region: CASSPRTPGVEQYF.

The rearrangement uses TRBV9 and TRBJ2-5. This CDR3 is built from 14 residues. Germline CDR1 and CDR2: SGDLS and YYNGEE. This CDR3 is CASSVAGVQETQYF.

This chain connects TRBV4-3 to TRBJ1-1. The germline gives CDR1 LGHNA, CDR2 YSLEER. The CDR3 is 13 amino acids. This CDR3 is CASSQGRSAEAFF.

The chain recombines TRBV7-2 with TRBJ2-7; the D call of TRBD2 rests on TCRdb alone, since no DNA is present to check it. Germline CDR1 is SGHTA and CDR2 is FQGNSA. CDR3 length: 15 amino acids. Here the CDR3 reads CASSLLAGGYYEQYF.

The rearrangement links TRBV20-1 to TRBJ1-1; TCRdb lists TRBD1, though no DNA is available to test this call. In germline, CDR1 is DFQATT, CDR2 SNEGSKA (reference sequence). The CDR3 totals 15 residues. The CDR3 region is CSAWGGDRDNTEAFF.

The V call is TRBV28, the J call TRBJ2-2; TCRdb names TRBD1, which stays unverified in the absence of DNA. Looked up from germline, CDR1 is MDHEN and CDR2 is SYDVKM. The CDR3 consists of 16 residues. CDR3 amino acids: CASRYRTGVISGELFF.

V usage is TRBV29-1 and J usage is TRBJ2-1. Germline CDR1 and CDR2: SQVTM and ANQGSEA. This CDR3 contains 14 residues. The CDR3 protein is CSVEGRGLYNEQFF.